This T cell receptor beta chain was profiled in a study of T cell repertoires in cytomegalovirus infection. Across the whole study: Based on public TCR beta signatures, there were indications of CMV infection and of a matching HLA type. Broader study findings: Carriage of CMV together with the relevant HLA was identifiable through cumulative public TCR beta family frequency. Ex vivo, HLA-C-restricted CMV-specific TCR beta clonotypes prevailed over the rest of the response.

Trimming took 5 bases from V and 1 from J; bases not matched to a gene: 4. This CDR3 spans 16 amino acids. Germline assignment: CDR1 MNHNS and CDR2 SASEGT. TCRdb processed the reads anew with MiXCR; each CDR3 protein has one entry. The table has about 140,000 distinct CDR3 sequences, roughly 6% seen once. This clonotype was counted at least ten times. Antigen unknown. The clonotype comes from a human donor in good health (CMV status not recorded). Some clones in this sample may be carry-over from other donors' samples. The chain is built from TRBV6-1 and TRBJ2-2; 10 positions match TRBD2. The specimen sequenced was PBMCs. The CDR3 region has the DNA TGTGCCAGCAGTTCCATAGCGGGGGGGAACACCGGGGAGCTGTTTTTT. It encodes CASSSIAGGNTGELFF.